This TCR beta chain was retrieved from a study of regulatory T cells in long-lasting Graves disease. Trimming shortened V by 6 bases and J by 3 bases, and 18 bases separated the two germline ends. Germline loops: CDR1 MDHEN, CDR2 SYDVKM. CDR3 length: 15 amino acids. HTBI primers from iRepertoire and Arm-PCR of CDR3 regions yielded the TCR beta libraries. TCRdb called the multiplex PCR reads again in MiXCR, with one record for every CDR3 protein. The sample records 430,000 or so distinct CDR3 sequences, roughly 23% being singletons. This clonotype came up many times. Documented time point: persistent/refractory GD, antithyroid drugs over 5 years with positive TRAb. The authors made the TCR library using RNA they extracted from PBMCs.

The specimen was peripheral blood mononuclear cells (PBMCs), collected when the disease was refractory, from a patient treated with antithyroid drugs. The V and J genes are TRBV28 and TRBJ2-7; either TRBD1 or TRBD2 may supply D (5 bases each). This clonotype was obtained from a female donor with Graves disease. The CDR3 spells CASRSGTQHLYEQYF. CDR3 bases: TGTGCCAGCAGATCCGGGACCCAGCATCTCTACGAGCAGTACTTC.